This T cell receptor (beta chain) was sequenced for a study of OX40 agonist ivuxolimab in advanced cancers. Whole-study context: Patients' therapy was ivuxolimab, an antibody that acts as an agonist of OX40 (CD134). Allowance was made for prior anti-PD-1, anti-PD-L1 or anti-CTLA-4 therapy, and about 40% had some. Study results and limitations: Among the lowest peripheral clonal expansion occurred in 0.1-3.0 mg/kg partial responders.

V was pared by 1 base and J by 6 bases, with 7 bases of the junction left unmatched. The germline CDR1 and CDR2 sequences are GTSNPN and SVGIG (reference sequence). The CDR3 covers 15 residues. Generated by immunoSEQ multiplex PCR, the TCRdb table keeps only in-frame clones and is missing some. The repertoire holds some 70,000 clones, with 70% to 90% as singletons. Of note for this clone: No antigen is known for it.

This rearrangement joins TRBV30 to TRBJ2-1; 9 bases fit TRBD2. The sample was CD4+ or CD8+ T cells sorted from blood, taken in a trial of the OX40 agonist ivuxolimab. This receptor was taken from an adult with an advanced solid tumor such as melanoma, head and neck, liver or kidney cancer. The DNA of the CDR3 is TGTGCCTGGAGTGAGGGACTAGCTAGGTCCAATGAGCAGTTCTTC. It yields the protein CAWSEGLARSNEQFF. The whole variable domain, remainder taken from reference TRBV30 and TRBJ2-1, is SQTIHQWPATLVQPVGSPLSLECTVEGTSNPNLYWYRQAAGRGLQLLFYSVGIGQISSEVPQNLSASRPQDRQFILSSKKLLLSDSGFYLCAWSEGLARSNEQFFGPGTRLTVL.